The 22 T cell receptor beta chains reported below all come from one sample, sequenced in a study of Ad26.COV2.S vaccination and SARS-CoV-2 variants. Treatment described: around 19 received Ad26.COV2.S at low or high dose, single or two shots; roughly five received placebo; per-sample allocation not given. Each sample was drawn 63 days after the first injection (of vaccine or placebo). The table came from immunoSEQ multiplex PCR; TCRdb's copy has only in-frame clones and leaves some out. The top ten hold 1.5% to 2% of the sample, which has roughly 460,000 clones, around 89% seen once. This specimen consisted of peripheral blood, obtained in a trial of Ad26.COV2.S vaccine versus placebo. These TCRs come from a person aged 18-60 years who received the Ad26.COV2.S COVID-19 vaccine or a placebo.

The V gene is TRBV5-1, the J gene TRBJ2-7, with 11 positions matching TRBD2. Looked up from germline, CDR1 is SGHRS and CDR2 is YFSETQ. With 2 bases clipped from V and 6 bases from J, the junction kept 7 bases outside the gene matches. The CDR3 is made up of 15 amino acids. CDR3 in amino acids: CASSLTSGSSLEQYF. CDR3 sequence (DNA): TGCGCCAGCAGCTTAACTAGCGGGAGCAGTCTCGAGCAGTACTTC. The whole variable domain, remainder taken from reference TRBV5-1 and TRBJ2-7, is KAGVTQTPRYLIKTRGQQVTLSCSPISGHRSVSWYQQTPGQGLQFLFEYFSETQRNKGNFPGRFSGRQFSNSRSEMNVSTLELGDSALYLCASSLTSGSSLEQYFGPGTRLTVT.

This chain joins TRBV5-1 and TRBJ1-5; tentatively, D is TRBD1 (6 bases). This CDR3 has 14 residues. V shed 3 bases and J shed 9 bases, with 16 bases lying between them. Germline values: CDR1 SGHRS, CDR2 YFSETQ. CDR3 sequence: CASSSGTNKSPQHF. CDR3 coding DNA: TGCGCCAGCAGCTCCGGGACAAATAAATCGCCCCAGCATTTT.

The chain carries TRBV7-2 and TRBJ1-1, with 7 bases aligning to TRBD1. Per germline, CDR1 SGHTA and CDR2 FQGNSA. The CDR3 has 16 residues. The V segment lost 2 bases and the J segment 2 bases; nucleotides outside the gene matches: 8. CDR3 DNA: TGTGCCAGCAGCTTATCTGGGACAGTGTTTAACACTGAAGCTTTCTTT. This encodes CASSLSGTVFNTEAFF.

The chain links TRBV2 to TRBJ2-7, with 7 bases lining up with TRBD1. Germline trimming cut 8 bases from V and 6 bases from J; bases unmatched to any gene: 7. The CDR3 extends over 12 amino acids. Germline CDR1 is SNHLY and CDR2 is FYNNEI. The CDR3 coding sequence is TGTGCCAGCGGCCAAAACAGGGGCGAGCAGTACTTC. This encodes CASGQNRGEQYF. The full variable domain, completed using reference TRBV2 and TRBJ2-7, is EPEVTQTPSHQVTQMGQEVILRCVPISNHLYFYWYRQILGQKVEFLVSFYNNEISEKSEIFDDQFSVERPDGSNFTLKIRSTKLEDSAMYFCASGQNRGEQYFGPGTRLTVT.

The chain is built from TRBV6-5 and TRBJ2-3; D is unresolved. The V end was cut by 7 bases, the J end by 0 bases, with 8 bases between. CDR1 is MNHEY and CDR2 is SVGAGI in the germline V gene. This CDR3 is built from 13 residues. The CDR3 loop is CASIDSSTDTQYF. CDR3 coding DNA: TGTGCCAGCATCGACTCGAGCACAGATACGCAGTATTTT.

The CDR3 sequence is CASSPGEGVSEAFF. CDR3 DNA sequence: TGTGCCAGCAGCCCAGGGGAGGGGGTGTCTGAAGCTTTCTTT. The chain combines TRBV7-6 with TRBJ1-1; a weak D match, TRBD1 (6 bases). Germline CDR1 reads SGHVS; CDR2 reads FNYEAQ. The V end lost 5 bases, the J end lost 6 bases, and 16 bases lay between the germline ends. CDR3 size: 14 residues.

V is TRBV7-2 and J is TRBJ2-5; possibly TRBD1 for D (6 bases). Germline V gene lookup returns CDR1 SGHTA and CDR2 FQGNSA. Trimming shortened V by 1 base and J by 5 bases, and 11 bases separated the two germline ends. This CDR3 region has 14 residues. CDR3 region: CASSLGGRGETQYF. The CDR3 DNA reads TGTGCCAGCAGCTTAGGCGGCAGGGGCGAGACCCAGTACTTC.

This clone was seen only a few times. This sequence joins TRBV12-3 or TRBV12-4 and TRBJ1-2; D unresolved. V lost 5 bases and J 2 bases, leaving 9 bases between the germline ends. The CDR3 has 13 amino acids. CDR3 DNA sequence: TGTGCCAGCAGTCCAACGACGAACTATGGCTACACCTTC. The encoded protein is CASSPTTNYGYTF.

The chain couples TRBV6-5 to TRBJ2-7, with D unresolved. CDR1 MNHEY and CDR2 SVGAGI come from the germline V gene. Between the trimmed V and J ends, which lost 7 bases and 0 bases, there was a span of 10 bases. The CDR3 sequence is 13 residues long. The CDR3 protein is CASKRPTSYEQYF. CDR3 in DNA: TGTGCCAGCAAAAGGCCGACCTCCTACGAGCAGTACTTC.

In its sample, this clone was seen once. The chain combines TRBV30 with TRBJ2-1; D gene uncertain. This CDR3 comprises 13 residues. The V end lost 0 bases, the J end lost 8 bases, and 11 bases lay between the germline ends. CDR1 is GTSNPN and CDR2 is SVGIG in the germline V gene (reference sequence). CDR3 bases: TGTGCCTGGAGTGTAGGTTTTTATGATGAGCAGTTCTTC. Its protein is CAWSVGFYDEQFF.

The chain employs TRBV3-1 (or the pseudogene TRBV3-2) and TRBJ2-7; tentative D call: TRBD2 (5 bases). V was trimmed by 1 base and J by 0 bases, leaving 7 bases between them. The CDR3 sequence is 14 residues long. Looked up from germline, CDR1 is LGHDT and CDR2 is YNNKEL (reference sequence). As DNA, the CDR3 is TGTGCCAGCAGCCAAGGAGGGATCTCCTACGAGCAGTACTTC. Amino acid sequence: CASSQGGISYEQYF.

V is TRBV6-6 and J is TRBJ1-2; no clear D gene. Germline CDR1 is MNHNY and CDR2 is SVGAGI (reference sequence). V was pared by 6 bases and J by 3 bases, with 11 bases between. The CDR3 has 13 residues. The CDR3 nucleotides read TGTGCCAGCAGAGGACGGGGAGACTATGGCTACACCTTC. It translates to CASRGRGDYGYTF.

The rearrangement joins TRBV12-3 or TRBV12-4 to TRBJ2-1; tentative D call: TRBD1 (5 bases). CDR3 length: 13 residues. V was shortened by 0 bases and J by 5 bases, with 5 bases between the two germline ends. CDR3 amino acids: CASSLAGDNEQFF. The CDR3 DNA sequence: TGTGCCAGCAGTTTAGCAGGGGACAATGAGCAGTTCTTC.

This clone was seen a handful of times. The V call is TRBV28, the J call TRBJ1-6, with D unclear. V lost 6 bases and J lost 13, with 19 bases in between. The CDR3 sequence is 14 residues long. Germline CDR1 is MDHEN and CDR2 is SYDVKM. The DNA of the CDR3 is TGTGCCAGCAGGGCCCCATCAGGTCCGGCGCCCCTCCACTTT. Its protein is CASRAPSGPAPLHF.

This clone was detected only once. The V call is TRBV11-2, the J call TRBJ2-3; D unclear. Germline CDR1 is SGHAT and CDR2 is FQNNGV. This CDR3 has 17 amino acids. The ends were cut back, 0 bases at V and 3 bases at J, with 16 bases in the middle. The CDR3 bases are TGTGCCAGCAGCTTAGATCCTGGCGGAATTTCTACAGATACGCAGTATTTT. Encoded protein: CASSLDPGGISTDTQYF.

The V call is TRBV6-2 or TRBV6-3, the J call TRBJ2-1, with D perhaps TRBD2 (5 bases). V lost 2 bases, J lost 10 bases, and 9 bases lay in between. CDR3 size: 12 residues. Germline assignment: CDR1 MNHEY and CDR2 SVGEGT. CDR3 loop: CASSYKSGEQFF. The CDR3 nucleotides read TGTGCCAGCAGTTACAAATCGGGGGAGCAGTTCTTC.

This clone came up a few times. The chain uses TRBV4-2 and TRBJ1-1; no reliable D call. CDR3 length: 13 residues. Trimming took 2 bases from V and 4 from J, leaving 8 bases between them. The germline V gene has CDR1 LGHNA and CDR2 YNFKEQ. CDR3 in amino acids: CASSQLGSTEAFF. In nucleotides, the CDR3 is TGTGCCAGCAGCCAACTAGGATCCACTGAAGCTTTCTTT.

The gene calls are TRBV6-6 and TRBJ2-3; D may be TRBD2 (7 bases). Looked up from germline, CDR1 is MNHNY and CDR2 is SVGAGI (reference sequence). This CDR3 has 20 amino acids. V was shortened by 7 bases and J by 0 bases, with 29 bases between the two germline ends. CDR3 nucleotides: TGTGCCAGCACCTACCGCGTGGCAGGGGAGGGTTTGACTAGCACAGATACGCAGTATTTT. Translating it yields CASTYRVAGEGLTSTDTQYF.

The V gene is TRBV11-2, the J gene TRBJ2-7, with a weak D call TRBD1 (5 bases). Germline CDR1 and CDR2: SGHAT and FQNNGV. The germline V and J ends were trimmed by 5 bases and 2 bases, with 10 bases remaining between them. The CDR3 sequence is 13 residues long. CDR3 sequence reads: CASSQTDPYEQYF. DNA for the CDR3: TGTGCCAGCAGCCAGACAGATCCCTACGAGCAGTACTTC.

The rearrangement links TRBV3-1 (or the pseudogene TRBV3-2) to TRBJ1-3, with D uncertain. The CDR3 totals 17 residues. Germline CDR1 reads LGHDT; CDR2 reads YNNKEL (reference sequence). Trimming cost V 1 base and J 0 bases, with 13 bases left between them. Written as DNA, the CDR3 is TGTGCCAGCAGCCAAGTTGCCGATCTATTCTCTGGAAACACCATATATTTT. As protein: CASSQVADLFSGNTIYF.

This chain connects TRBV7-9 to TRBJ1-1; D uncertain. V was clipped by 5 bases and J by 1 base, with 20 bases between them. This CDR3 has 17 residues. Germline CDR1 and CDR2: SEHNR and FQNEAQ (reference sequence). CDR3: CASSQRTLFRQNTEAFF. The CDR3 nucleotides are TGTGCCAGCAGCCAAAGAACACTATTCAGACAGAACACTGAAGCTTTCTTT.

The chain carries TRBV6-1 and TRBJ2-7; TRBD2 matches at 12 bases. Trimming took 4 bases from V and 2 from J; bases not matched to a gene: 6. Germline V CDR1 and CDR2: MNHNS, SASEGT. CDR3 size: 16 residues. The CDR3 loop is CASSVGLAGSTYEQYF. CDR3 DNA: TGTGCCAGCAGTGTGGGACTAGCGGGTTCTACCTACGAGCAGTACTTC.